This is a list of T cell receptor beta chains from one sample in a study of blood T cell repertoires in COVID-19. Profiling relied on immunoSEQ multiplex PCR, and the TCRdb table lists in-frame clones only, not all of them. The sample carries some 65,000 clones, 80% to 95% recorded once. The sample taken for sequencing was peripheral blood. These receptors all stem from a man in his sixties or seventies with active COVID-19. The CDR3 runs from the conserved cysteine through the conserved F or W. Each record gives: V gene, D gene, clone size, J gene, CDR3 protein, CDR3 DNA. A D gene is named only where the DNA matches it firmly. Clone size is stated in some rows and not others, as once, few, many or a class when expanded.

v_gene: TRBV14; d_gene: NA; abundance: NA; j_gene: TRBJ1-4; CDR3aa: CASSLLWGEKLFF; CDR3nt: TGTGCCAGCAGCCTACTTTGGGGCGAAAAACTGTTTTTT
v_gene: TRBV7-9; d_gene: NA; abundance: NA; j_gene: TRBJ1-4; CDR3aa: CASSLGHVEKLFF; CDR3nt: TGTGCCAGCAGCTTAGGACACGTTGAAAAACTGTTTTTT
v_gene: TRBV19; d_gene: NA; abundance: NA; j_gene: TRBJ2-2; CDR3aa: CASEGRLVGKNTGELFF; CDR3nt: TGTGCCAGTGAGGGTCGACTAGTTGGGAAGAACACCGGGGAGCTGTTTTTT
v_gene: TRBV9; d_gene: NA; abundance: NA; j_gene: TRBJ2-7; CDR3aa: CASSVGLSLTTYEQYF; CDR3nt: TGTGCCAGCAGCGTAGGTCTCTCGCTCACTACCTACGAGCAGTACTTC
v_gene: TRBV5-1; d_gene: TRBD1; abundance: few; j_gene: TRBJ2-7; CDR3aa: CASSFGAQGAYEQYF; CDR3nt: TGCGCCAGCAGCTTTGGGGCCCAGGGGGCTTACGAGCAGTACTTC
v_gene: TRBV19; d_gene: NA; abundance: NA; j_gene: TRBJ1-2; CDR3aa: CASSTRGFENSGHYGYTF; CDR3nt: TGTGCCAGTAGTACCCGGGGCTTCGAGAATAGCGGGCACTATGGCTACACCTTC
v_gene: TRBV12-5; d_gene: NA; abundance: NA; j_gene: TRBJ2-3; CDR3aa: CASGFQGTDTQYF; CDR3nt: TGTGCTAGTGGTTTCCAGGGCACAGATACGCAGTATTTT
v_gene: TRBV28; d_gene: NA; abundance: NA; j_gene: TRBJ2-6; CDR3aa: CASSLDISPGSGANVLTF; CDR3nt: TGTGCCAGCAGTTTAGATATCTCCCCGGGGTCTGGGGCCAACGTCCTGACTTTC
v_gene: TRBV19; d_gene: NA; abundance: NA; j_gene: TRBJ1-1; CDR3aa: CASSISGSDTEAFF; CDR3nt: TGTGCCAGTAGTATCTCGGGATCGGACACTGAAGCTTTCTTT
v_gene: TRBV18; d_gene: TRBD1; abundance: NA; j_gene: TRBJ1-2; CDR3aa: CASSPDRGNYGYTF; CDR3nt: TGTGCCAGCTCACCGGACAGGGGGAACTATGGCTACACCTTC
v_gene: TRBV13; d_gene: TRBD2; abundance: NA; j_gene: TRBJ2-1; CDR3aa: CASLERGTSYNEQFF; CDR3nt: TGTGCCAGCTTAGAGCGGGGGACCTCCTACAATGAGCAGTTCTTC
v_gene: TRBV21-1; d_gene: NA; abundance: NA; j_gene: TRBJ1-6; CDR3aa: CASRLTEVGQGASNSPLHF; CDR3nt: NA
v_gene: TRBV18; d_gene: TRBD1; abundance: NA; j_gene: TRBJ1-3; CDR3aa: CASSRTGRGNTIYF; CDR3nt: TGTGCCAGCTCACGGACAGGCCGTGGAAACACCATATATTTT
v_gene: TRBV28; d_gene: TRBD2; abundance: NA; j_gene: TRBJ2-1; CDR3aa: CASSSGTIYNEQFF; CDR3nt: TGTGCCAGCAGTTCGGGGACTATTTACAATGAGCAGTTCTTC
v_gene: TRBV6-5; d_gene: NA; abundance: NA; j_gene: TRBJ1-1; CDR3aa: CASKTRGMNTEAFF; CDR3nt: TGTGCCAGCAAAACACGCGGTATGAACACTGAAGCTTTCTTT
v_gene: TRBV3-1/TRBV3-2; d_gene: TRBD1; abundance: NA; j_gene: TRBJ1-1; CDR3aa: CASRDRMGTEAFF; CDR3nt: TGTGCCAGCCGGGACAGGATGGGGACTGAAGCTTTCTTT